These 15 T cell receptor beta chains originate from one sample sequenced in a study of cytomegalovirus exposure and HLA in healthy donors. PCR amplification relied on 60 Vbeta primers (plus 13 Jbeta primers). The data were produced by immunoSEQ multiplex PCR, yet TCRdb's version contains in-frame clones alone and is incomplete. The table shows 210,000 or so clones, with over 65% occurring only once. Sequenced input: PBMCs. The source of these receptors is a woman in her sixties in good health and CMV-seropositive.

This rearrangement joins TRBV10-3 to TRBJ2-1, with 7 bases fitting TRBD2. CDR1 ENHRY and CDR2 SYGVKD come from the germline V gene. The CDR3 runs 18 residues. Trimming at V came to 7 bases and at J to 0 bases, leaving 15 bases not matched to a gene. The CDR3 DNA follows: TGTGCCATCAACTCGCAAGAGGATGCTAGCGGCTCCTACAATGAGCAGTTCTTC. Translated: CAINSQEDASGSYNEQFF.

This clone was detected a few times. This chain connects TRBV28 to TRBJ1-5, with TRBD1 identical over 7 bases. Trimming at V came to 1 base and at J to 6 bases, leaving 9 bases not matched to a gene. The germline V gene encodes CDR1 MDHEN and CDR2 SYDVKM. The CDR3 spans 16 residues. This CDR3 is CASSLYGRGSGQPQHF. The DNA of the CDR3 is TGTGCCAGCAGTTTATATGGCAGGGGGAGCGGTCAGCCCCAGCATTTT. Full variable domain (missing parts from reference TRBV28 and TRBJ1-5): DVKVTQSSRYLVKRTGEKVFLECVQDMDHENMFWYRQDPGLGLRLIYFSYDVKMKEKGDIPEGYSVSREKKERFSLILESASTNQTSMYLCASSLYGRGSGQPQHFGDGTRLSIL.

This clone appeared a few times. This chain uses TRBV6-6 with TRBJ2-2; 9 bases are shared with TRBD2. The CDR3 runs 14 residues. The germline V gene has CDR1 MNHNY and CDR2 SVGAGI (reference sequence). After removal of 10 bases from V and 1 base from J, the junction contained 4 bases not matched to a gene. The CDR3: CATRLAVNTGELFF. The CDR3 DNA reads as TGTGCCACCCGACTAGCGGTGAACACCGGGGAGCTGTTTTTT.

The chain uses TRBV18 and TRBJ2-7; 7 nucleotides match TRBD2. V gave up 6 bases and J gave up 5 bases; unmatched junction bases: 10. Germline V gene sequence: CDR1 KGHSH, CDR2 LQKENI. CDR3 length equals 14 residues. CDR3 in DNA: TGTGCCAGCTCTCGACGCGGGAGACTCGACGAGCAGTACTTC. Translating gives CASSRRGRLDEQYF.

The chain joins TRBV7-2 to TRBJ1-1; D is perhaps TRBD1 (5 bases). Trimming cost V 4 bases and J 3 bases, with 9 bases left between them. The germline CDR1 and CDR2 sequences are SGHTA and FQGNSA. The CDR3 runs to 13 residues. In nucleotides, the CDR3 is TGTGCCAGCAGCTCACAGGCCGACACTGAAGCTTTCTTT. Translation gives CASSSQADTEAFF. The variable domain in full, completed from reference TRBV7-2 and TRBJ1-1, reads GAGVSQSPSNKVTEKGKDVELRCDPISGHTALYWYRQSLGQGLEFLIYFQGNSAPDKSGLPSDRFSAERTGGSVSTLTIQRTQQEDSAVYLCASSSQADTEAFFGQGTRLTVV.

The chain couples TRBV25-1 to TRBJ2-5; D remains unclear. This CDR3 contains 13 residues. V was cut by 3 bases and J by 0 bases, with 5 bases left in between. Germline V gives CDR1 MGHDK, CDR2 SYGVNS. CDR3 DNA sequence: TGTGCCAGCAGTGACCCAAACCAAGAGACCCAGTACTTC. Protein sequence: CASSDPNQETQYF.

Comments on this clone: The sample carries other DNA sequences with the same CDR3. The chain joins TRBV18 to TRBJ1-2, with 10 bases fitting TRBD1. J gave up 7 bases and V 2 bases, and 1 base lay outside the gene matches. Germline CDR1 is KGHSH and CDR2 is LQKENI. There are 13 residues in the CDR3. CDR3 amino acids: CASSPDRGLGYTF. CDR3 in DNA: TGTGCCAGCTCACCAGACAGGGGGCTTGGCTACACCTTC.

In this sample, this clone turned up a few times. This chain links TRBV7-6 with TRBJ1-1, with 9 bases matching TRBD1. The ends lost 5 bases at V and 12 bases at J; junction bases unmatched: 7. The CDR3 length is 12 residues. CDR1 and CDR2 (germline): SGHVS, FNYEAQ. This chain's CDR3 is CASSPYRGQSFF. The CDR3 DNA reads as TGTGCCAGCAGCCCTTACAGGGGGCAGTCTTTCTTT.

This chain joins TRBV18 and TRBJ2-1; the match to TRBD2 covers 7 bases. Germline CDR1 reads KGHSH; CDR2 reads LQKENI. Trimming took 3 bases from V and 0 from J; bases not matched to a gene: 5. The length of the CDR3 is 16 residues. In DNA form, the CDR3 reads TGTGCCAGCTCACCCCTAGCGGTGGACTCCTACAATGAGCAGTTCTTC. Its protein is CASSPLAVDSYNEQFF.

V is TRBV5-1 and J is TRBJ1-3, with 9 bases fitting TRBD1. The CDR3 runs to 15 residues. The junction had 3 bases not matched to a gene; V was cut back by 2 bases and J by 3 bases. The germline gives CDR1 SGHRS, CDR2 YFSETQ. This CDR3 reads CASSFDRGYGNTIYF. CDR3 nucleotide sequence: TGCGCCAGCAGCTTCGACAGGGGGTATGGAAACACCATATATTTT.

This clone was recorded only once. This chain uses TRBV7-2 with TRBJ2-3, with TRBD2 matching over 11 bases. The CDR3 sequence is 13 residues long. V dropped 9 bases and J dropped 5; count of bases not matched to a gene: 4. Germline V gene data show CDR1 as SGHTA and CDR2 as FQGNSA. The CDR3 bases are TGTGCCAGTAGCGGGGGGGTGGGAGATACGCAGTATTTT. It is translated as CASSGGVGDTQYF.

The chain uses TRBV5-1 and TRBJ1-1, with TRBD1 matching over 7 bases. This CDR3 is 15 amino acids long. The V and J ends lost 0 bases and 2 bases, in that order; junction bases with no gene match: 4. Per germline, CDR1 SGHRS and CDR2 YFSETQ. CDR3 region: CASSLVRDRNTEAFF. CDR3 bases: TGCGCCAGCAGCTTGGTAAGGGACAGAAACACTGAAGCTTTCTTT.

The chain joins TRBV2 to TRBJ2-1; possible D gene TRBD2, 6 bases. From germline, CDR1 is SNHLY and CDR2 FYNNEI. V was shortened by 8 bases and J by 5 bases, with 13 bases between the two germline ends. The CDR3 totals 13 residues. This CDR3 is CASSSEMNNEQFF. The CDR3, as DNA: TGTGCCAGCTCTAGCGAAATGAACAATGAGCAGTTCTTC.

This chain joins TRBV6-5 and TRBJ1-5; possibly TRBD1 for D (6 bases). Germline V gene lookup returns CDR1 MNHEY and CDR2 SVGAGI. V lost 7 bases and J 6 bases, leaving 16 bases between the germline ends. This CDR3 has 14 amino acids. The CDR3 bases are TGTGCCAGCAAGAAGACAGGCAACGGTCAGCCCCAGCATTTT. It translates to CASKKTGNGQPQHF.

The rearrangement joins TRBV5-4 to TRBJ2-7; TRBD1 agrees at 8 bases. The length of the CDR3 is 14 residues. In germline, CDR1 is SGHNT, CDR2 YYREEE (reference sequence). After removal of 0 bases from V and 3 bases from J, the junction contained 2 bases not matched to a gene. CDR3 nucleotides: TGTGCCAGCAGCTTGGTGGACAGGGACTACGAGCAGTACTTC. This encodes CASSLVDRDYEQYF.